Below, one TCR beta chain is given with its context. The target antigen is unknown. Germline V gives CDR1 MRHNA, CDR2 SNTAGT. Trimming removed 2 bases from V and 9 bases from J, with 12 bases in between. This CDR3 has 13 amino acids. A single record per CDR3 protein comes from TCRdb applying MiXCR to the RACE reads. Counted here are approximately 90,000 distinct CDR3 sequences, roughly 27% occurring once; the ten biggest clones make up 10% to 13%. These data are taken from a study of human T cells and chemical hapten exposure. Study overall: Investigators sensitized approximately 2 cm by approximately 2 cm of upper inner arm skin with 2% DPC.

Regarding time point: patch test 3, about 24 weeks after DPC sensitization. Treatment here: therapeutic diphenylcyclopropenone sensitization with weekly scalp DPC. Overall study findings and caveats: Compared with pre-sensitization or healthy control sets, expanded TCRs clustered more. After DPC sensitization, TCRs above 1 in 1000 frequency showed no change.

This receptor was taken from a man aged 35 to 55 with alopecia areata. Some clones in this sample may be carry-over from other donors' samples. The rearrangement joins TRBV6-4 to TRBJ2-3; D is ambiguous. The specimen comprised whole blood, sampled in connection with sensitization to the hapten diphenylcyclopropenone (DPC). CDR3 region: CASSDGDTSTQYF. CDR3 bases: TGTGCCAGCAGTGACGGAGACACCTCGACGCAGTATTTT.